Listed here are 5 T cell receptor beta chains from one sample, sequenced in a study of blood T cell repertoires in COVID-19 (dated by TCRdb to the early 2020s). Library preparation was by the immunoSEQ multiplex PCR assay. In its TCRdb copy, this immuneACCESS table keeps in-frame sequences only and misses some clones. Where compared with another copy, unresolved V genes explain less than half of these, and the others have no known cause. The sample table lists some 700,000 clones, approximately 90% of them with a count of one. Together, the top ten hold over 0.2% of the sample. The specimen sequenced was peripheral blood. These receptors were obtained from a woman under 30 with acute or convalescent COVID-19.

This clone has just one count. The CDR3 loop is CASGAGDHPWETQYF. As DNA, the CDR3 is TGCGCCAGCGGGGCGGGGGACCACCCATGGGAGACCCAGTACTTC. The genes are TRBV5-1 and TRBJ2-5, with 7 bases matching TRBD2. CDR3 length: 15 amino acids. CDR1 SGHRS and CDR2 YFSETQ come from the germline V gene. The V gene end was trimmed by 7 bases and the J gene end by 5 bases; junction bases not matched to a gene: 14.

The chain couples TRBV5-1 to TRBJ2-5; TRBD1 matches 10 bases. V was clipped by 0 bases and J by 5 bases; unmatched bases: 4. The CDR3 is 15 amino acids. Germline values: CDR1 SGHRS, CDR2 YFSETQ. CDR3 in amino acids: CASSLGTGGRETQYF. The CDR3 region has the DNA TGCGCCAGCAGCTTGGGGACAGGGGGAAGGGAGACCCAGTACTTC.

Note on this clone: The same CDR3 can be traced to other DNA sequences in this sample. CDR3 sequence: CASSLTANYGYTF. CDR3 DNA: TGTGCCAGCAGTTTAACAGCTAACTATGGCTACACCTTC. This chain joins TRBV12-3 or TRBV12-4 and TRBJ1-2, with D unclear. CDR3 length: 13 residues. The germline V and J ends were trimmed by 2 bases and 0 bases, with 4 bases remaining between them.

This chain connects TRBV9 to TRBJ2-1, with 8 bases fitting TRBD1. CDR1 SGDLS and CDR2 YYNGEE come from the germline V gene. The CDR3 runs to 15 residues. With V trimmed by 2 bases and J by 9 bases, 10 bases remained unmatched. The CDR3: CASSVHQGALSEQFF. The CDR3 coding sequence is TGTGCCAGCAGCGTTCACCAGGGGGCGTTGAGTGAGCAGTTCTTC. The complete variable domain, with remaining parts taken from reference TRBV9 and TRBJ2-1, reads DSGVTQTPKHLITATGQRVTLRCSPRSGDLSVYWYQQSLDQGLQFLIQYYNGEERAKGNILERFSAQQFPDLHSELNLSSLELGDSALYFCASSVHQGALSEQFFGPGTRLTVL.

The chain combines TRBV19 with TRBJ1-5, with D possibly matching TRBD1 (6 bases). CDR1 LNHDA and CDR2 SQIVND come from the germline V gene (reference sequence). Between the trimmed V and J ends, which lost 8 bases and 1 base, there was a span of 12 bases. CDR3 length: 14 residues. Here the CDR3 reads CASQRGGSNQPQHF. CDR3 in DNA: TGTGCCAGTCAGAGGGGGGGCAGCAATCAGCCCCAGCATTTT.